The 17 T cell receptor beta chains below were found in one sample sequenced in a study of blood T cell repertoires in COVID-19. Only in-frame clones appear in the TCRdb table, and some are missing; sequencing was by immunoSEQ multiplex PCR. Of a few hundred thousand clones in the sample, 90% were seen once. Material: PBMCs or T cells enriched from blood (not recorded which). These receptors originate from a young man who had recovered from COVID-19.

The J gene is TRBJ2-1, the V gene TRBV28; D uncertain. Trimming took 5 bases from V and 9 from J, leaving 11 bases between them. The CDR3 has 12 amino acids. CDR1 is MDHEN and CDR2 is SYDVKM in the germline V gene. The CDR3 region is CASSRLGGEQFF. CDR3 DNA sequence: TGTGCCAGCAGTAGACTCGGCGGTGAGCAGTTCTTC.

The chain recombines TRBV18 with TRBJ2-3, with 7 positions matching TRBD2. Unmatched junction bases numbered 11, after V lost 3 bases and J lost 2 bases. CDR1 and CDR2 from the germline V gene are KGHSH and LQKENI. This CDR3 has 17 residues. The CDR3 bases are TGTGCCAGCTCACCTTACCCGACTAGCCCTTACACAGATACGCAGTATTTT. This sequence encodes CASSPYPTSPYTDTQYF.

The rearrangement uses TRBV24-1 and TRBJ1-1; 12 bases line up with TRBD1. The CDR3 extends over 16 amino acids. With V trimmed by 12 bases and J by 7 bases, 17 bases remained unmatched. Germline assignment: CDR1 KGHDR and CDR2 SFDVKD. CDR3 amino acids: CAVRTGTGGRRCEAFF. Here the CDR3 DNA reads TGTGCCGTCAGAACCGGGACAGGGGGCCGACGATGTGAAGCTTTCTTT.

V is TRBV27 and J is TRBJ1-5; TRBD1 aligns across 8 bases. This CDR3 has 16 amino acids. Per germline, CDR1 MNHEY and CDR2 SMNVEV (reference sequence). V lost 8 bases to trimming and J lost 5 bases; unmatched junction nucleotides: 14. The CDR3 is CASRPGAGGGYQPQHF. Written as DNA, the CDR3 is TGTGCCAGCCGGCCGGGTGCAGGGGGCGGGTATCAGCCCCAGCATTTT.

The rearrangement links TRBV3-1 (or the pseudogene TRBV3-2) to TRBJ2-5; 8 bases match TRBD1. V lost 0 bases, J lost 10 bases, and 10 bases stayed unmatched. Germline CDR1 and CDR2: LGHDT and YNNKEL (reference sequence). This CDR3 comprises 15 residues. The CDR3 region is CASSQDKPGGVFQYF. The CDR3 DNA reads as TGTGCCAGCAGCCAAGATAAGCCAGGGGGCGTTTTCCAGTACTTC.

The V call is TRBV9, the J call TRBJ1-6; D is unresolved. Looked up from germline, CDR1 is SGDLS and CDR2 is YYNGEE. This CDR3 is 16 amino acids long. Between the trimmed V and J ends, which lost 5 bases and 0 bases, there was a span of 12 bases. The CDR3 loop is CASSKSSSSYNSPLHF. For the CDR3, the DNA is TGTGCCAGCAGTAAGTCGTCCAGCTCCTATAATTCACCCCTCCACTTT.

CDR3 coding DNA: TGTGCCAGAACACTTGAACCCCAATATGGCTACACCTTC. It codes for CARTLEPQYGYTF. This chain connects TRBV5-3 to TRBJ1-2; unclear D gene. TRBV5-3 is annotated as an ORF whose role is uncertain. With 6 bases removed from V and 5 bases from J, the gap between germline ends came to 14 bases. The CDR3 spans 13 residues.

The CDR3 nucleotides are TGTGCCAGCAGTGGTGCCGGGGGGCTCAGTCAGCCCCAGCATTTT. Translation gives CASSGAGGLSQPQHF. The chain combines TRBV27 with TRBJ1-5, with D maybe TRBD1 (6 bases). CDR1 and CDR2 from the germline V gene are MNHEY and SMNVEV (reference sequence). The V gene lost 5 bases and the J gene lost 6 bases, with 17 bases spanning the gap. This CDR3 has 15 amino acids.

CDR3: CATQEGGNTIYF. The CDR3 region has the DNA TGTGCCACCCAGGAGGGTGGAAACACCATATATTTT. The chain has TRBV19 and TRBJ1-3; no clear D. V dropped 10 bases and J dropped 3 bases, with 10 bases sitting between them. CDR1 LNHDA and CDR2 SQIVND come from the germline V gene (reference sequence). This CDR3 region has 12 residues.

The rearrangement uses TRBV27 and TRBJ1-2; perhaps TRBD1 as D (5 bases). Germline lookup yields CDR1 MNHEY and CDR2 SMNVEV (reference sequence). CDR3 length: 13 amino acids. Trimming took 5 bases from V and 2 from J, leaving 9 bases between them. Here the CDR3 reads CASSAGQNYGYTF. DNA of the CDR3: TGTGCCAGCAGTGCAGGACAAAACTATGGCTACACCTTC.

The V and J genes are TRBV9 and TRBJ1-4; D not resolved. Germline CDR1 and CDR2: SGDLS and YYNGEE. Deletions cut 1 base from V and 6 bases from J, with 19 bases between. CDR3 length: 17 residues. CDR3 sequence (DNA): TGTGCCAGCAGCGTACCCAACCGGGCGGGGAATGATGAAAAACTGTTTTTT. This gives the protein CASSVPNRAGNDEKLFF.

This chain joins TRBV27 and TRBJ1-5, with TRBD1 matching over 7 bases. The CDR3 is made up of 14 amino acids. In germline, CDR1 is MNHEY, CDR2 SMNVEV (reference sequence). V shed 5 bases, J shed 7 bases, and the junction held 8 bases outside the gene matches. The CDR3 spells CASSEGARVQPQHF. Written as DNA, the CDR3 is TGTGCCAGCAGTGAGGGGGCGCGGGTGCAGCCCCAGCATTTT.

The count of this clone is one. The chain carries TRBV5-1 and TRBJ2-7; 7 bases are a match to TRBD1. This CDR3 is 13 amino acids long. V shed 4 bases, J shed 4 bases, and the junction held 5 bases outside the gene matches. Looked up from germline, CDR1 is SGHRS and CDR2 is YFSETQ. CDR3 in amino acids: CASSPDRAYEQYF. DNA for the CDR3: TGCGCCAGCAGCCCAGACAGGGCGTACGAGCAGTACTTC.

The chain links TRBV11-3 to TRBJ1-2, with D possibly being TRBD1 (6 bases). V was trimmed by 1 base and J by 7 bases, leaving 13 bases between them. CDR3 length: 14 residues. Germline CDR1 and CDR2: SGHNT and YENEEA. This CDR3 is CASSLGRGGPGYTF. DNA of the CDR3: TGTGCCAGCAGCTTAGGTCGAGGGGGACCTGGCTACACCTTC.

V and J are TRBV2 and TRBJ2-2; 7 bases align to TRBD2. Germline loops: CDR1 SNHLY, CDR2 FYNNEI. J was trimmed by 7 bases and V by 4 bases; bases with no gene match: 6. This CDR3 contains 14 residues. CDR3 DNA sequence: TGTGCCAGCAGTGTGGCCGGGGACTACGGGGAGCTGTTTTTT. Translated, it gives CASSVAGDYGELFF.

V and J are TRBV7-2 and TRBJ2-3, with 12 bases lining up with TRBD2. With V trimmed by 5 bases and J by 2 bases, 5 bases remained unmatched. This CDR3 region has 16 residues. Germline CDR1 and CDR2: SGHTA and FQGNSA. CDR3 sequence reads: CASSHGLAGNTDTQYF. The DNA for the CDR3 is TGTGCCAGCAGCCATGGACTAGCGGGGAACACAGATACGCAGTATTTT. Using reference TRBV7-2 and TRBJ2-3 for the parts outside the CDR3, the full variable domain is GAGVSQSPSNKVTEKGKDVELRCDPISGHTALYWYRQSLGQGLEFLIYFQGNSAPDKSGLPSDRFSAERTGGSVSTLTIQRTQQEDSAVYLCASSHGLAGNTDTQYFGPGTRLTVL.

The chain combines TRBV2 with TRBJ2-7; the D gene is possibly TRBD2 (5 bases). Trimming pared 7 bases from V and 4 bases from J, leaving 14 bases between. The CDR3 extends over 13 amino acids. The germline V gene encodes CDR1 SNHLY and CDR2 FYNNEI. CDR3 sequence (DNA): TGTGCCAGCAAGAGTGACGGGAAATACGAGCAGTACTTC. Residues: CASKSDGKYEQYF.